A selection of T cell receptor beta chains follows, all from one sample in a study of blood T cells in healthy people across ages. TCRdb reanalysed the 5' RACE reads using MiXCR and keeps one entry per CDR3 protein. The table shows around 1,500,000 distinct CDR3 sequences, with approximately 38% occurring only once. The sample comprised blood. The receptors were gathered from a woman younger than 35 in good health. Each CDR3 is given with its conserved first and last residue. Each record gives: V gene, clone size, CDR3 protein. Clone size is not always given. Where it is, it says once, few, many or a class for expanded clones.

TRBV7-2	-	CASSLVSTLVNYGYTF
TRBV6-1	-	CASELPGYYTDTQYF
TRBV4-1	-	CASSQVEYRSYEQYF
TRBV2	-	CASSDGQGARYGYTF
TRBV11-2	few	CASSFTASGSMETQYF
TRBV20-1	many	CSALRLGSGANVLTF
TRBV3-1	-	CASSRWGESSYNEQFF
TRBV27	few	CASSRLQGYGYTF
TRBV9	-	CASSVGNGIQETQYF
TRBV7-6	once	CASSPDRGGEAFF
TRBV19	-	CASSIGQRGLNEQFF
TRBV25-1	few	CASSETGGGNTEAFF
TRBV12-3/TRBV12-4	few	CASRWGPNQPQHF
TRBV7-2	-	CASSYRTGGMYGYTF
TRBV7-9	-	CASTQGNIQYF
TRBV7-9	few	CASSPLSRGADEQFF
TRBV6-6	-	CASSYESEAFF
TRBV12-3/TRBV12-4	few	CASSYRGRKEGKSTEAFF
TRBV20-1	-	CSANGVGVNEQFF
TRBV6-4	-	CASRQGIGSPLHF